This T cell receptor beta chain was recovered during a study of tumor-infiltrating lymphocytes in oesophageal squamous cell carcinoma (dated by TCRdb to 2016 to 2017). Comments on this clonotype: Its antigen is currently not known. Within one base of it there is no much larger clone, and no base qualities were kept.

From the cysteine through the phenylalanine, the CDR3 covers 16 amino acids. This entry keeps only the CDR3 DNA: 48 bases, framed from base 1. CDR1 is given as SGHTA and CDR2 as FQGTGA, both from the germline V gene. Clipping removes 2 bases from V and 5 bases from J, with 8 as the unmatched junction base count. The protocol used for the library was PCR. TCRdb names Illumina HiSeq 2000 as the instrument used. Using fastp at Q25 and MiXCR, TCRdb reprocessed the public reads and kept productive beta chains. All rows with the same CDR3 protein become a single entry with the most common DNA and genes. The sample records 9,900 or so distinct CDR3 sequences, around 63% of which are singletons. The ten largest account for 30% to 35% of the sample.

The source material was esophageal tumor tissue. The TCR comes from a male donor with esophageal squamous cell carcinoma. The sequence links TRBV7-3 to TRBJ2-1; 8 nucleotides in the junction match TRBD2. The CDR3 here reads CASSLYGAGVDNEQFF. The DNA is TGTGCCAGCAGCTTATACGGAGCGGGAGTGGACAATGAGCAGTTCTTC.